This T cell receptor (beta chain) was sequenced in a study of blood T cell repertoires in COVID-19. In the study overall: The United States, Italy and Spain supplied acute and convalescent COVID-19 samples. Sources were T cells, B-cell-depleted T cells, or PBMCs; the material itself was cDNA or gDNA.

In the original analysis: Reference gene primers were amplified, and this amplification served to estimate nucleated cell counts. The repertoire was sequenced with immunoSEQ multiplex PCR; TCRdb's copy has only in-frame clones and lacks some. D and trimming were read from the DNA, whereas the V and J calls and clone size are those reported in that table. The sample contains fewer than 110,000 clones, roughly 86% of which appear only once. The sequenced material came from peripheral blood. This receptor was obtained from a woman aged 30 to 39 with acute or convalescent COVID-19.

The DNA of the CDR3 is TGCGCCAGCAGCCGGGACAGGGACTACGAGCAGTACTTC. Residues: CASSRDRDYEQYF. The genes are TRBV5-1 and TRBJ2-7; TRBD1 agrees at 9 bases. CDR1 SGHRS and CDR2 YFSETQ come from the germline V gene. This CDR3 has 13 residues. Unmatched junction bases numbered 2, after V lost 4 bases and J lost 3 bases. The whole variable domain, remainder taken from reference TRBV5-1 and TRBJ2-7, is KAGVTQTPRYLIKTRGQQVTLSCSPISGHRSVSWYQQTPGQGLQFLFEYFSETQRNKGNFPGRFSGRQFSNSRSEMNVSTLELGDSALYLCASSRDRDYEQYFGPGTRLTVT.